The 22 T cell receptor beta chains listed next were all sequenced from one sample in a study of CD8+CD57+ T cells in acquired aplastic anemia. Genomic DNA, serving as template, underwent TCR beta VDJ and CDR3 profiling. TCRdb recomputed calls from the reads with MiXCR, one row per CDR3 protein. The data hold 260,000 or so distinct CDR3 sequences, with 70% to 85% observed a single time. In patients chosen for sequencing, flow cytometry had shown CD8+CD57+ cell expansion. The sample comprised sorted CD4+, CD8+, or CD8+CD57+ T cells (not recorded which) from PBMCs. The receptors shown here come from a human donor with aplastic anemia.

The J gene is TRBJ2-1, the V gene TRBV6-1; perhaps TRBD2 as D (5 bases). This CDR3 region has 15 residues. The V end lost 6 bases, the J end lost 3 bases, and 15 bases lay between the germline ends. Germline CDR1 reads MNHNS; CDR2 reads SASEGT. The CDR3 loop is CASSGEKPYYNEQFF. In DNA, the CDR3 is TGTGCCAGCAGCGGGGAGAAACCCTACTACAATGAGCAGTTCTTC.

A note on this clonotype: The junction departs from the called germline gene at one end, perhaps through a read error. The gene calls are TRBV7-8 and TRBJ2-3; D gene uncertain. The CDR3 length is 13 residues. Germline assignment: CDR1 SGHVS and CDR2 FQNEAQ. CDR3 sequence (DNA): TGTGCCAGCAGCTTAGCGGGAAGAGATGCGCCGCAGTTT. Residues: CASSLAGRDAPQF. Complete variable domain (other parts from reference TRBV7-8 and TRBJ2-3): GAGVSQSPRYKVAKRGQDVALRCDPISGHVSLFWYQQALGQGPEFLTYFQNEAQLDKSGLPSDRFFAERPEGSVSTLKIQRTQQEDSAVYLCASSLAGRDAPQFGPGTRLTVL.

To note about this clonotype: A junction end diverges from the germline sequence, so it may reflect a read error. The gene calls are TRBV15 and TRBJ2-3; D might be TRBD1 or TRBD2, each matching 6 bases. Germline V gene sequence: CDR1 LNHNV, CDR2 YYDKDF (reference sequence). This CDR3 contains 14 residues. The CDR3 sequence is CASSLGGLPDTQYF. CDR3 sequence (DNA): TGTGCCAGCAGCTTAGGGGGACTTCCCGATACGCAGTATTTT.

The chain carries TRBV7-6 and TRBJ1-6; TRBD1 is a possible D gene (5 bases). CDR1 is SGHVS and CDR2 is FNYEAQ in the germline V gene. CDR3 size: 16 residues. V was pared by 7 bases and J by 15 bases, with 28 bases between. CDR3: CASTVGSAPSGANLHF. The CDR3 region has the DNA TGTGCCAGCACCGTAGGGAGCGCCCCCTCTGGGGCCAACCTCCACTTT.

The chain uses TRBV10-3 and TRBJ1-5, with D unclear. Judging by the DNA end, TRBJ1-6 fits better; the J call may be wrong. The germline CDR1 and CDR2 sequences are ENHRY and SYGVKD. The CDR3 extends over 15 amino acids. The CDR3 bases are TGTGCCATCAGCATATACGGCCCAGACGATCCACCCCTCCACTTT. Translating gives CAISIYGPDDPPLHF.

Ten or more counts support this clonotype. J is TRBJ2-3 and V is TRBV6-2 or TRBV6-3, with 8 positions matching TRBD1. The V gene end was trimmed by 2 bases and the J gene end by 2 bases; junction bases not matched to a gene: 15. This CDR3 region has 19 residues. In germline, CDR1 is MNHEY, CDR2 SVGEGT. The CDR3, as DNA: TGTGCCAGCAGTTACAGGGTTCAGGGGGCCCAGCGGTACACAGATACGCAGTATTTT. Translated: CASSYRVQGAQRYTDTQYF.

The chain uses TRBV5-8 and TRBJ1-6; the D gene is possibly TRBD1 (5 bases). CDR1 and CDR2 from the germline V gene are SGHTS and YDEGEE. The CDR3 runs 17 residues. V lost 2 bases, J lost 4 bases, and 16 bases lay in between. The CDR3 loop is CASSFRGVRDYNSPLHF. The DNA for the CDR3 is TGTGCCAGCAGCTTTAGAGGGGTCAGGGATTATAATTCACCCCTCCACTTT.

For this clonotype: The junction does not match germline at one end; this may be a read error. J is TRBJ1-1 and V is TRBV7-2, with D perhaps TRBD1 (6 bases). Germline-derived CDR1 and CDR2 are SGHTA and FQGNSA. CDR3 size: 14 residues. CDR3 in amino acids: CASNGERGTTEAYF. In DNA, the CDR3 is TGTGCCAGCAACGGGGAGAGGGGGACCACTGAAGCTTACTTT.

In its sample, this clonotype was seen many times. The rearrangement joins TRBV20-1 to TRBJ2-7; 11 bases match TRBD2. Germline-derived CDR1 and CDR2 are DFQATT and SNEGSKA (reference sequence). The CDR3 sequence is 15 residues long. Losses at the gene ends were 1 base for V and 4 bases for J; bases not matched to a gene: 6. Here the CDR3 reads CSARVLAGDLYEQYF. DNA of the CDR3: TGCAGTGCTAGAGTACTAGCGGGGGATCTATACGAGCAGTACTTC.

This clonotype was counted only a few times. A junction end diverges from the germline sequence, so it may reflect a read error. In DNA form, the CDR3 reads TGTGCCAGCAGCGGAGGGGGCGTTGGCTACGAGCAGTTT. As protein: CASSGGGVGYEQF. This chain connects TRBV9 to TRBJ1-5, with 7 bases that match TRBD1. CDR3 size: 13 residues. Germline CDR1 reads SGDLS; CDR2 reads YYNGEE.

The V and J genes are TRBV11-2 and TRBJ2-3; D is unclear. With 8 bases removed from V and 5 bases from J, the gap between germline ends came to 14 bases. The CDR3 spans 13 residues. Per the germline V gene, CDR1 is SGHAT and CDR2 is FQNNGV. CDR3 protein: CASGSGGRDTQYF. The CDR3 coding sequence is TGTGCCAGCGGCTCAGGCGGCAGAGATACGCAGTATTTT.

This rearrangement joins TRBV7-3 to TRBJ2-1; 8 positions agree with TRBD2. V dropped 3 bases and J dropped 11; count of bases not matched to a gene: 15. CDR3 size: 16 residues. The germline V gene has CDR1 SGHTA and CDR2 FQGTGA. CDR3 residues: CASSFQRGGGRAKQFF. The CDR3 DNA is TGTGCCAGCAGCTTTCAAAGGGGCGGGGGGAGGGCTAAGCAGTTCTTC.

This clonotype was recorded once. This rearrangement joins TRBV7-9 to TRBJ2-2, with D possibly TRBD1 on 7 matching bases. The germline gives CDR1 SEHNR, CDR2 FQNEAQ (reference sequence). The CDR3 has 12 residues. The ends were cut back, 1 base at V and 15 bases at J, with 12 bases in the middle. The CDR3 DNA sequence: TGTGCCAGCAGCTTAGTAACCAGGGGGGTGTTTTTT. Its protein is CASSLVTRGVFF.

In regard to this clonotype: Relative to the germline gene, one junction end is altered; a read error may explain this. The V call is TRBV9, the J call TRBJ1-2; D not certain. The CDR3 contains 15 residues. Germline assignment: CDR1 SGDLS and CDR2 YYNGEE. The DNA of the CDR3 is TGTGCCAGCAGCTTCTGGGCGAGCGGCGACTATGGGCAGATCTTC. Its protein product is CASSFWASGDYGQIF.

Points on this clonotype: Mismatch with germline at one junction end may stem from a read error. The chain recombines TRBV7-2 with TRBJ1-1, with D hard to call. Per the germline V gene, CDR1 is SGHTA and CDR2 is FQGNSA. The CDR3 loop spans 15 amino acids. The CDR3 region has the DNA TGTGCCAGCAGCGTTGATGGGCCGGTCTACACTGAGGCTTTCTTT. This codes for CASSVDGPVYTEAFF.

This rearrangement joins TRBV11-1 to TRBJ1-2; tentatively, D is TRBD1 (5 bases). Germline lookup yields CDR1 SGHAT and CDR2 FQDESV (reference sequence). The CDR3 consists of 16 residues. V shed 5 bases and J shed 7 bases, with 23 bases lying between them. The chain's CDR3 is CASSDTATERFLGYTF. Written as DNA, the CDR3 is TGTGCCAGCAGCGACACAGCGACAGAAAGATTCCTTGGCTACACCTTC.

This clonotype occurred a few times. The chain is built from TRBV7-3 and TRBJ1-2; possibly TRBD1 for D (6 bases). The length of the CDR3 is 15 residues. Germline-derived CDR1 and CDR2 are SGHTA and FQGTGA. Trimming stripped 8 bases from V and 13 bases from J, with 29 bases between. The CDR3 protein is CASSRQADAVEHCTF. CDR3 DNA: TGTGCCAGCTCAAGACAGGCCGACGCCGTTGAACACTGCACCTTC.

The rearrangement links TRBV7-2 to TRBJ2-1, with a weak D call TRBD1 (6 bases). Germline CDR1 reads SGHTA; CDR2 reads FQGNSA. CDR3 length: 13 amino acids. V was cut by 5 bases and J by 8 bases, with 13 bases left in between. The CDR3 bases are TGTGCCAGCAGCCCAAGCAAGGGGGATGAGCAGTTCTTC. The encoded protein is CASSPSKGDEQFF.

This clonotype was observed a handful of times. This chain joins TRBV10-3 and TRBJ1-1; a possible D gene is TRBD1 (5 bases). In germline, CDR1 is ENHRY, CDR2 SYGVKD. The CDR3 is made up of 12 amino acids. Trimming stripped 10 bases from V and 5 bases from J, with 14 bases between. The CDR3 nucleotides read TGTGCCACAGGGATAGGACGAACTGAAGCTTTCTTT. Translating it yields CATGIGRTEAFF.

Points on this clonotype: A read error may account for a junction end that differs from germline. The chain uses TRBV7-9 and TRBJ2-5; 8 nucleotides line up with TRBD2. Germline CDR1 and CDR2: SEHNR and FQNEAQ (reference sequence). The CDR3 has 14 amino acids. The CDR3 DNA sequence: TGTGCCAGCAGCCGAGCACAGGAGCGGGAGACCGGGGAGTTC. It codes for CASSRAQERETGEF.

The chain uses TRBV15 and TRBJ1-6; no clear D gene. The end of the DNA fits TRBJ2-3 better, so the J call may be wrong. The CDR3 runs to 15 residues. The germline CDR1 and CDR2 sequences are LNHNV and YYDKDF (reference sequence). CDR3: CATSREGGATDTQYF. CDR3 nucleotide sequence: TGTGCCACCAGCAGAGAAGGCGGAGCTACAGATACGCAGTATTTT.

The V call is TRBV2, the J call TRBJ1-6; D gene uncertain. Trimming removed 7 bases from V and 10 bases from J, with 14 bases in between. CDR3 length: 13 residues. From germline, CDR1 is SNHLY and CDR2 FYNNEI. CDR3 protein: CASTPDERSPLHF. The CDR3 DNA follows: TGTGCCAGCACTCCGGACGAGAGGTCACCCCTCCACTTT.